A single sample is the source of the 21 T cell receptor beta chains below, sequenced in a study of blood T cells in healthy people across ages. Next came a second PCR, run for about 7 to 11 cycles, which used a sample-barcoded 5' primer along with a J-beta primer mix. MiXCR, run by TCRdb on the 5' RACE reads, gives a single entry per CDR3 protein. The repertoire consists of about 560,000 distinct CDR3 sequences, with around a quarter occurring once and the leading ten covering about 3.3%. Separately, the same data were catalogued under a study of T cells of mothers and their children.

The sequencing sample was made of blood. All receptors come from a boy aged 2-9 years in good health.

This sequence joins TRBV27 and TRBJ1-6; no firm D call. Germline values: CDR1 MNHEY, CDR2 SMNVEV (reference sequence). V dropped 2 bases and J dropped 11 bases, with 10 bases sitting between them. The CDR3 has 13 residues. The CDR3 reads CASSLHEVAPLHF. The DNA for the CDR3 is TGTGCCAGCAGTTTACATGAGGTTGCACCCCTCCACTTT.

This sequence joins TRBV2 and TRBJ2-1; 10 nucleotides align to TRBD2. CDR1 SNHLY and CDR2 FYNNEI come from the germline V gene. The CDR3 spans 14 residues. The junction had 2 bases not matched to a gene; V was cut back by 1 base and J by 8 bases. CDR3 bases: TGTGCCAGCAGTGAAGACGGGACTAGCGATGAGCAGTTCTTC. It codes for CASSEDGTSDEQFF.

This clonotype was counted many times. The chain recombines TRBV30 with TRBJ1-2, with D uncertain. The CDR3 is 14 amino acids. The V gene's germline CDR1 is GTSNPN and CDR2 SVGIG (reference sequence). V dropped 2 bases and J dropped 7 bases, with 17 bases sitting between them. CDR3 DNA: TGTGCCTGGAGTACTACGACACTATCGGGTGGCTACACCTTC. Translation gives CAWSTTTLSGGYTF.

The V call is TRBV11-2, the J call TRBJ2-2, with 7 bases identical to TRBD1. This CDR3 region has 15 residues. With V trimmed by 4 bases and J by 6 bases, 8 bases remained unmatched. Looked up from germline, CDR1 is SGHAT and CDR2 is FQNNGV. CDR3 sequence reads: CASSSYSGGAGELFF. The CDR3 DNA reads TGTGCCAGCAGCTCCTACTCAGGGGGAGCCGGGGAGCTGTTTTTT. The full variable domain, with the rest looked up from reference TRBV11-2 and TRBJ2-2, is EAGVAQSPRYKIIEKRQSVAFWCNPISGHATLYWYQQILGQGPKLLIQFQNNGVVDDSQLPKDRFSAERLKGVDSTLKIQPAKLEDSAVYLCASSSYSGGAGELFFGEGSRLTVL.

The chain couples TRBV7-2 to TRBJ1-4; 7 nucleotides match TRBD1. V was clipped by 5 bases and J by 4 bases; unmatched bases: 4. Germline loops: CDR1 SGHTA, CDR2 FQGNSA. The CDR3 is 14 amino acids. In DNA form, the CDR3 reads TGTGCCAGCAGCCAGGACAGGCTTAATGAAAAACTGTTTTTT. It encodes CASSQDRLNEKLFF.

The chain carries TRBV12-3 or TRBV12-4 and TRBJ1-2, with D tentatively TRBD1 (5 bases). CDR3 size: 11 residues. Trimming took off 8 bases at V and 6 bases at J, with 10 bases between the two ends. The chain's CDR3 is CASGDVDGYTF. Here the CDR3 DNA reads TGTGCCAGCGGGGACGTAGATGGCTACACCTTC.

The table lists this clonotype with a few counts. The gene calls are TRBV20-1 and TRBJ2-5, with D tentatively TRBD2 (6 bases). V was pared by 0 bases and J by 2 bases, with 16 bases between. The V gene's germline CDR1 is DFQATT and CDR2 SNEGSKA (reference sequence). CDR3 size: 16 residues. The CDR3 region is CSARDVGGVGQETQYF. As DNA, the CDR3 is TGCAGTGCTAGAGATGTAGGCGGGGTGGGACAAGAGACCCAGTACTTC.

V and J are TRBV5-1 and TRBJ2-3, with TRBD1 matching over 9 bases. CDR1 SGHRS and CDR2 YFSETQ come from the germline V gene. The CDR3 consists of 15 residues. V shed 2 bases and J 9 bases; nucleotides not matched to a gene: 10. The CDR3: CASSLQGARQDTQYF. In nucleotides, the CDR3 is TGCGCCAGCAGCTTACAGGGGGCGAGGCAAGACACGCAGTATTTT.

The chain has TRBV12-3 or TRBV12-4 and TRBJ1-2; D might be TRBD1 (5 bases). V lost 5 bases and J 9 bases, leaving 13 bases between the germline ends. The CDR3 is made up of 12 amino acids. Here the CDR3 reads CASSHRRVSYTF. CDR3 in DNA: TGTGCCAGCAGTCATCGCAGGGTTAGCTACACCTTC.

The chain uses TRBV13 and TRBJ2-5; no clear D gene. The CDR3 extends over 13 amino acids. Trimming removed 5 bases from V and 6 bases from J, with 13 bases in between. Per germline, CDR1 PRHDT and CDR2 FYEKMQ (reference sequence). DNA of the CDR3: TGTGCCAGCAGCCGAACTGGCAGTCAGACCCAGTACTTC. Its protein is CASSRTGSQTQYF.

The chain recombines TRBV10-3 with TRBJ2-2; D possibly corresponds to TRBD2 (5 bases). Trimming removed 8 bases from V and 4 bases from J, with 26 bases in between. This CDR3 spans 18 amino acids. Germline CDR1 reads ENHRY; CDR2 reads SYGVKD. CDR3 residues: CAIDLARQPASTTGELFF. In nucleotides, the CDR3 is TGTGCCATCGATTTAGCGAGGCAGCCAGCCTCTACCACCGGGGAGCTGTTTTTT.

The CDR3 loop is CASSKPYREETQYF. In DNA form, the CDR3 reads TGTGCCAGCAGCAAACCCTATCGGGAAGAGACCCAGTACTTC. The V gene is TRBV21-1, the J gene TRBJ2-1; the table names TRBD2, a call not compared with the DNA. The DNA end is more similar to TRBJ2-5, so the J call may be wrong. TRBV21-1 counts as a pseudogene. The CDR3 consists of 14 residues.

This clonotype was seen a few times. The junction departs from the called germline gene at one end, perhaps through a read error. J is TRBJ2-5 and V is TRBV4-2; 9 nucleotides align to TRBD2. TRBJ2-1 matches the DNA end more closely, so the J call is doubtful. This CDR3 has 15 amino acids. The germline V gene has CDR1 LGHNA and CDR2 YNFKEQ. CDR3 residues: CAGSQSGGGANEQFF. The CDR3 nucleotides are TGTGCCGGCAGCCAATCTGGCGGGGGGGCCAATGAGCAGTTCTTC.

The genes are TRBV11-2 and TRBJ2-5, with TRBD2 identical over 7 bases. This CDR3 has 16 residues. The J segment lost 5 bases and the V segment lost 5 bases, leaving 14 bases of the junction unmatched. From germline, CDR1 is SGHAT and CDR2 FQNNGV. The chain's CDR3 is CASSPLLGGGGETQYF. The DNA for the CDR3 is TGTGCCAGCAGCCCCCTGCTTGGGGGGGGAGGGGAGACCCAGTACTTC.

The chain combines TRBV9 with TRBJ2-1; D is unresolved. Germline assignment: CDR1 SGDLS and CDR2 YYNGEE. Trimming removed 3 bases from V and 7 bases from J, with 14 bases in between. The CDR3 contains 14 residues. In nucleotides, the CDR3 is TGTGCCAGCAGCGCTCGTGGGCTACCTAATGAGCAGTTCTTC. Its protein product is CASSARGLPNEQFF.

This chain connects TRBV30 to TRBJ2-5; 7 bases fit TRBD1. CDR1 is GTSNPN and CDR2 is SVGIG in the germline V gene (reference sequence). J was trimmed by 3 bases and V by 5 bases; bases with no gene match: 3. The length of the CDR3 is 12 residues. This CDR3 reads CAWQGTEETQYF. CDR3 bases: TGTGCCTGGCAAGGGACAGAAGAGACCCAGTACTTC.

This clonotype was recorded at least ten times. This chain connects TRBV5-5 to TRBJ2-4, with 7 bases identical to TRBD2. After removal of 3 bases from V and 0 bases from J, the junction contained 6 bases not matched to a gene. The CDR3 loop spans 16 amino acids. Germline loops: CDR1 SGHKS, CDR2 YYEKEE (reference sequence). CDR3 DNA: TGTGCCAGCAGCTCGGGACTAATACTAGCCAAAAACATTCAGTACTTC. This encodes CASSSGLILAKNIQYF.

The chain recombines TRBV12-3 or TRBV12-4 with TRBJ1-2, with a tentative D call TRBD1 (6 bases). The CDR3 contains 13 residues. The V end lost 3 bases, the J end lost 8 bases, and 13 bases lay between the germline ends. The DNA for the CDR3 is TGTGCCAGCAGTTTCGACAGGAGGTACGGCTACACCTTC. Protein sequence: CASSFDRRYGYTF.

This clonotype was seen a few times. This chain joins TRBV29-1 and TRBJ1-2; no definite D call. From germline, CDR1 is SQVTM and CDR2 ANQGSEA. There are 14 residues in the CDR3. Trimming pared 1 base from V and 3 bases from J, leaving 12 bases between. CDR3 DNA: TGCAGCGTTGAAGGGTATGTGCCAGACTATGGCTACACCTTC. Protein product: CSVEGYVPDYGYTF.

This chain connects TRBV12-3 or TRBV12-4 to TRBJ1-6; D remains unclear. This CDR3 has 13 amino acids. Trimming shortened V by 8 bases and J by 8 bases, and 13 bases separated the two germline ends. The CDR3 loop is CASSRHEDSPLHF. DNA for the CDR3: TGTGCCAGCTCACGGCATGAAGATTCACCCCTCCACTTT.

The rearrangement uses TRBV11-2 and TRBJ1-1; the match to TRBD1 covers 8 bases. There are 14 residues in the CDR3. With 3 bases clipped from V and 4 bases from J, the junction kept 4 bases outside the gene matches. From germline, CDR1 is SGHAT and CDR2 FQNNGV. The CDR3 bases are TGTGCCAGCAGCTTGATCACAGGGGGCACTGAAGCTTTCTTT. It is translated as CASSLITGGTEAFF. The full variable domain, in which reference TRBV11-2 and TRBJ1-1 provide the parts outside the CDR3, is EAGVAQSPRYKIIEKRQSVAFWCNPISGHATLYWYQQILGQGPKLLIQFQNNGVVDDSQLPKDRFSAERLKGVDSTLKIQPAKLEDSAVYLCASSLITGGTEAFFGQGTRLTVV.